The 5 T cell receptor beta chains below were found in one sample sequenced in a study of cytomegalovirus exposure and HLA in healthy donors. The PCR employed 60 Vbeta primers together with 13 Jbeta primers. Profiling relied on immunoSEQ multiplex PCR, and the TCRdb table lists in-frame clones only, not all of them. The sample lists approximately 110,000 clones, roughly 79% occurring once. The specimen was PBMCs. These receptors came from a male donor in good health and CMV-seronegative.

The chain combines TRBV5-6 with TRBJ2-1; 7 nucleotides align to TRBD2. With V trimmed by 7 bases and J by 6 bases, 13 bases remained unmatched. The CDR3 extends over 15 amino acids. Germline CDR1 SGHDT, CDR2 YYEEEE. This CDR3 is CASRSRGSSFNEQFF. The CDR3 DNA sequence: TGTGCCAGCCGTTCCCGCGGGAGCAGTTTCAATGAGCAGTTCTTC.

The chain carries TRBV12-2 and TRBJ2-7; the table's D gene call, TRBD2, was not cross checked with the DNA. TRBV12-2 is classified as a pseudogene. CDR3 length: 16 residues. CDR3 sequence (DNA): TGTGCAAGTCGCCTTAACGCCGGACTAGCCCTCTACGAGCAGTACTTC. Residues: CASRLNAGLALYEQYF.

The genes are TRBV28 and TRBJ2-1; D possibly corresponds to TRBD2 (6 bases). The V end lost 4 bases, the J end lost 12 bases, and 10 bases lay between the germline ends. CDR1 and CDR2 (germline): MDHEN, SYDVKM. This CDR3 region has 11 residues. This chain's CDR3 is CASSYEGGQFF. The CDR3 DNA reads TGTGCCAGCAGTTATGAGGGAGGGCAGTTCTTC.

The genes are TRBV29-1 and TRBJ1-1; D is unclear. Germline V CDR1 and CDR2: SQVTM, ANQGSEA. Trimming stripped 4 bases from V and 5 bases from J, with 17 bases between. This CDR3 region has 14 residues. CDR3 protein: CSVGVRPGSTEAFF. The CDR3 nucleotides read TGCAGCGTTGGGGTACGGCCAGGAAGTACTGAAGCTTTCTTT.

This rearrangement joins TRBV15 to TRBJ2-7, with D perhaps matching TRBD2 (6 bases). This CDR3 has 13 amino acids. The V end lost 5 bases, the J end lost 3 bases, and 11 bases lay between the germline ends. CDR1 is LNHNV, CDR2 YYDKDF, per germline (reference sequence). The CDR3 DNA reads TGTGCCACCAGCGGGGGGATGTTCTACGAGCAGTACTTC. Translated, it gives CATSGGMFYEQYF.